Listed below are T cell receptor beta chains from one sample, sequenced in a study of cytomegalovirus exposure and HLA in healthy donors. Data came from immunoSEQ multiplex PCR; TCRdb stores just in-frame clones and leaves some out. This sample yields approximately 92,000 clones, of which roughly 80% are seen a single time; roughly 1.2% belongs to the top ten. Sequenced sample: PBMCs. The receptor source for this set is a girl aged 2 to 9 in good health and CMV-seropositive. Each CDR3 is given with its conserved first and last residue. D genes are given only for firm matches. Clone size is not always given. Where it is, it says once, few, many or a class for expanded clones.

D gene: TRBD1; J gene: TRBJ1-2; V gene: TRBV30; clone size: once; CDR3 DNA: TGTGCCTGGAGTGTAGGACAGGGACGCGGCTACACCTTC; CDR3 protein: CAWSVGQGRGYTF
D gene: -; J gene: TRBJ2-7; V gene: TRBV28; clone size: once; CDR3 DNA: TGTGCCAGCAGTAACGACAGGAGCCCCTACGAGCAGTACTTC; CDR3 protein: CASSNDRSPYEQYF
D gene: -; J gene: TRBJ2-1; V gene: TRBV7-9; clone size: -; CDR3 DNA: TGTGCCAGCAGCCGGCCTACAGGTGATAATGAGCAGTTCTTC; CDR3 protein: CASSRPTGDNEQFF
D gene: TRBD2; J gene: TRBJ2-7; V gene: TRBV29-1; clone size: few; CDR3 DNA: TGCAGCGTTGAAGATGTAAACCCGGGGGGCTACGAGCAGTACTTC; CDR3 protein: CSVEDVNPGGYEQYF
D gene: -; J gene: TRBJ1-1; V gene: TRBV7-9; clone size: -; CDR3 DNA: TGTGCCAGCAGCTTCGTGGGGGGCACTGAAGCTTTCTTT; CDR3 protein: CASSFVGGTEAFF
D gene: -; J gene: TRBJ2-3; V gene: TRBV19; clone size: -; CDR3 DNA: TGTGCCAGTACCTCCCGAGGAAAGAGCACAGATACGCAGTATTTT; CDR3 protein: CASTSRGKSTDTQYF
D gene: TRBD2; J gene: TRBJ2-5; V gene: TRBV2; clone size: -; CDR3 DNA: TGTGCCAGCAGTGACGGGGGGGGAGAGACCCAGTACTTC; CDR3 protein: CASSDGGGETQYF
D gene: -; J gene: TRBJ2-3; V gene: TRBV29-1; clone size: -; CDR3 DNA: TGCAGCGTCGCGTCGGGGTCTAGCACAGATACGCAGTATTTT; CDR3 protein: CSVASGSSTDTQYF
D gene: TRBD1; J gene: TRBJ1-4; V gene: TRBV7-9; clone size: -; CDR3 DNA: TGTGCCAGCAGCTTGGGACAGGGGCGGGAAAAACTGTTTTTT; CDR3 protein: CASSLGQGREKLFF
D gene: -; J gene: TRBJ2-7; V gene: TRBV7-9; clone size: -; CDR3 DNA: TGTGCCAGCGGATTCGAGCCCCTAGAGTACGAGCAGTACTTC; CDR3 protein: CASGFEPLEYEQYF
D gene: TRBD1; J gene: TRBJ1-1; V gene: TRBV15; clone size: -; CDR3 DNA: TGTGCCACCAGCAGTATAGGGACAGGGTTAGACACTGAAGCTTTCTTT; CDR3 protein: CATSSIGTGLDTEAFF
D gene: -; J gene: TRBJ2-3; V gene: TRBV7-7; clone size: -; CDR3 DNA: TGTGCTAGCACCACTCGAGGCCGTAGCACAGATACGCAGTATTTT; CDR3 protein: CASTTRGRSTDTQYF
D gene: -; J gene: TRBJ1-5; V gene: TRBV4-1; clone size: -; CDR3 DNA: TGCGCCAGCAGCCAAGGAGAACGATCCCCAAATCAGCCCCAGCATTTT; CDR3 protein: CASSQGERSPNQPQHF
D gene: -; J gene: TRBJ1-5; V gene: TRBV27; clone size: -; CDR3 DNA: TGTGCCAGCAGTTTTCGGGGGAATCAGCCCCAGCATTTT; CDR3 protein: CASSFRGNQPQHF
D gene: TRBD1; J gene: TRBJ1-2; V gene: TRBV6-1; clone size: -; CDR3 DNA: TGTGCCAGCAGTGAACTCCAGGGGGATGGCTACACCTTC; CDR3 protein: CASSELQGDGYTF
D gene: -; J gene: TRBJ1-5; V gene: TRBV29-1; clone size: -; CDR3 DNA: TGCAGCGTTGCCTTGCAGGCGGGTGGCAATCAGCCCCAGCATTTT; CDR3 protein: CSVALQAGGNQPQHF
D gene: TRBD2; J gene: TRBJ2-7; V gene: TRBV11-2; clone size: -; CDR3 DNA: TGTGCCAGCAGCTCCCTCTTAGCGGGGAAAGAGCAGTACTTC; CDR3 protein: CASSSLLAGKEQYF
D gene: -; J gene: TRBJ2-7; V gene: TRBV4-1; clone size: -; CDR3 DNA: TGCGCCAGCAGCCACCCCGGTCCTTACGAGCAGTACTTC; CDR3 protein: CASSHPGPYEQYF
D gene: TRBD1; J gene: TRBJ1-1; V gene: TRBV5-6; clone size: -; CDR3 DNA: TGTGCCAGCAGCCACATCCCGGGACAGGGTTCAACTGAAGCTTTCTTT; CDR3 protein: CASSHIPGQGSTEAFF
D gene: -; J gene: TRBJ2-7; V gene: TRBV28; clone size: -; CDR3 DNA: TGTGCCAGCAGTTTTGGGCAGGGGCCCCCCCAGTACTTC; CDR3 protein: CASSFGQGPPQYF
D gene: -; J gene: TRBJ1-5; V gene: TRBV2; clone size: -; CDR3 DNA: TGTGCCAGCAGGGAGCAATATAGCAATCAGCCCCAGCATTTT; CDR3 protein: CASREQYSNQPQHF
D gene: -; J gene: TRBJ1-2; V gene: TRBV28; clone size: -; CDR3 DNA: TGTGCCAGCAGTTCGAGCGAGAGAGTTGGCTACACCTTC; CDR3 protein: CASSSSERVGYTF
D gene: -; J gene: TRBJ1-1; V gene: TRBV6-5; clone size: -; CDR3 DNA: TGTGCCAGCACCCTAAGAGGGTCTGCTGAAGCTTTCTTT; CDR3 protein: CASTLRGSAEAFF
D gene: TRBD1; J gene: TRBJ1-2; V gene: TRBV28; clone size: -; CDR3 DNA: TGTGCCAGCAGTTTATTCGGGACAGGGGAAGGAGGCTACACCTTC; CDR3 protein: CASSLFGTGEGGYTF
D gene: TRBD2; J gene: TRBJ2-7; V gene: TRBV4-1; clone size: -; CDR3 DNA: TGCGCCAGCAGCCAAGTTCTAGCGGAGGCCTACGAGCAGTACTTC; CDR3 protein: CASSQVLAEAYEQYF
D gene: TRBD2; J gene: TRBJ2-7; V gene: TRBV10-3; clone size: -; CDR3 DNA: TGTGCCACCACCGAAACTAGCGGGAGCTCCTACGAGCAGTACTTC; CDR3 protein: CATTETSGSSYEQYF
D gene: -; J gene: TRBJ2-7; V gene: TRBV27; clone size: -; CDR3 DNA: TGTGCCAGCAGGTTAGGCGTCGGTCGGGAGTACTTC; CDR3 protein: CASRLGVGREYF
D gene: TRBD1; J gene: TRBJ1-1; V gene: TRBV18; clone size: few; CDR3 DNA: TGTGCCAGCTCACTGGACAGGTCCAACACTGAAGCTTTCTTT; CDR3 protein: CASSLDRSNTEAFF
D gene: TRBD1; J gene: TRBJ1-5; V gene: TRBV6-5; clone size: -; CDR3 DNA: TGTGCCAGCGGGACAGGGTCTCAGCCCCAGCATTTT; CDR3 protein: CASGTGSQPQHF
D gene: -; J gene: TRBJ2-7; V gene: TRBV5-4; clone size: -; CDR3 DNA: TGCGCCAGCAGCTTGGATTCCACAGGGTCCGACGAGCAGTACTTC; CDR3 protein: CASSLDSTGSDEQYF
D gene: -; J gene: TRBJ1-4; V gene: TRBV7-9; clone size: -; CDR3 DNA: TGTGCCAGCAGCTACCCCGTGGGAGGTTCAACTAATGAAAAACTGTTTTTT; CDR3 protein: CASSYPVGGSTNEKLFF
D gene: -; J gene: TRBJ2-7; V gene: TRBV28; clone size: -; CDR3 DNA: TGTGCCAGCAGCCTAGACAGTTACTCCTACGAGCAGTACTTC; CDR3 protein: CASSLDSYSYEQYF
D gene: -; J gene: TRBJ1-1; V gene: TRBV28; clone size: -; CDR3 DNA: TGTGCCAGCAGCCGGCGGGGATATACTGAAGCTTTCTTT; CDR3 protein: CASSRRGYTEAFF
D gene: TRBD2; J gene: TRBJ2-7; V gene: TRBV19; clone size: -; CDR3 DNA: TGTGCCAGTAGTTGGGGCCCCCTAGCGGGAGGCGAGCAGTACTTC; CDR3 protein: CASSWGPLAGGEQYF
D gene: -; J gene: TRBJ1-4; V gene: TRBV29-1; clone size: -; CDR3 DNA: TGCAGCGTGCAGGATGAAAAACTGTTTTTT; CDR3 protein: CSVQDEKLFF
D gene: -; J gene: TRBJ2-5; V gene: TRBV11-2; clone size: -; CDR3 DNA: TGTGCCAGCAGCTTTAGCGCCAAAGAGACCCAGTACTTC; CDR3 protein: CASSFSAKETQYF
D gene: TRBD2; J gene: TRBJ2-7; V gene: TRBV28; clone size: -; CDR3 DNA: TGTGCCAGCAGTTGGGAGGGTTACGAGCAGTACTTC; CDR3 protein: CASSWEGYEQYF
D gene: -; J gene: TRBJ1-3; V gene: TRBV28; clone size: once; CDR3 DNA: TGTGCCAGCAGGTCCACAGGATCCTCTGGAAACACCATATATTTT; CDR3 protein: CASRSTGSSGNTIYF
D gene: -; J gene: TRBJ2-1; V gene: TRBV18; clone size: -; CDR3 DNA: TGTGCCAGCTCACCACAGGGGATCTCCTACAATGAGCAGTTCTTC; CDR3 protein: CASSPQGISYNEQFF
D gene: TRBD1; J gene: TRBJ1-2; V gene: TRBV27; clone size: -; CDR3 DNA: TGTGCCAGCACCACGGTCGGACAGGGATTGGGCTACACCTTC; CDR3 protein: CASTTVGQGLGYTF
D gene: -; J gene: TRBJ1-4; V gene: TRBV28; clone size: -; CDR3 DNA: TGTGCCAGCAGTTTAAGCGGGAGTGAAAAACTGTTTTTT; CDR3 protein: CASSLSGSEKLFF
D gene: TRBD2; J gene: TRBJ2-2; V gene: TRBV7-8; clone size: -; CDR3 DNA: TGTGCCAGCAGCTTAGCATGGATAGCGGGAGGGCCGAGTACCGGGGAGCTGTTTTTT; CDR3 protein: CASSLAWIAGGPSTGELFF
D gene: -; J gene: TRBJ1-1; V gene: TRBV20-1; clone size: -; CDR3 DNA: TGCAGTGCTAAGCCGAACACTGAAGCTTTCTTT; CDR3 protein: CSAKPNTEAFF
D gene: TRBD1; J gene: TRBJ1-3; V gene: TRBV5-1; clone size: -; CDR3 DNA: TGCGCCAGCAGCACAGGGGGCTCGGGCTCTGGAAACACCATATATTTT; CDR3 protein: CASSTGGSGSGNTIYF
D gene: TRBD1; J gene: TRBJ1-5; V gene: TRBV27; clone size: few; CDR3 DNA: TGTGCCAGCAGCCCGGTGACAGGGCATCAGCCCCAGCATTTT; CDR3 protein: CASSPVTGHQPQHF
D gene: TRBD2; J gene: TRBJ2-1; V gene: TRBV29-1; clone size: -; CDR3 DNA: TGCAGCGTCCCTGAGGGGCTAGCGGCCTCCAATGAGCAGTTCTTC; CDR3 protein: CSVPEGLAASNEQFF
D gene: TRBD2; J gene: TRBJ2-1; V gene: TRBV5-4; clone size: -; CDR3 DNA: TGTGCCAGCAGCTTGGCCGGGAGGCCTAACAATGAGCAGTTCTTC; CDR3 protein: CASSLAGRPNNEQFF
D gene: TRBD1; J gene: TRBJ1-2; V gene: TRBV18; clone size: once; CDR3 DNA: TGTGCCAGCTCACAAAGGACAGGGACGGACTATGGCTACACCTTC; CDR3 protein: CASSQRTGTDYGYTF
D gene: TRBD2; J gene: TRBJ2-7; V gene: TRBV7-2; clone size: once; CDR3 DNA: TGTGCCAGCAGCCCCAGCGGGAGAGTGGTGGAGGCCTACGAGCAGTACTTC; CDR3 protein: CASSPSGRVVEAYEQYF
D gene: -; J gene: TRBJ1-2; V gene: TRBV28; clone size: many; CDR3 DNA: TGTGCCAGCAGACTTCAGGCTCACGAAATGCCTAACTATGGCTACACCTTC; CDR3 protein: CASRLQAHEMPNYGYTF
D gene: TRBD1; J gene: TRBJ2-7; V gene: TRBV28; clone size: -; CDR3 DNA: TGTGCCAGCAGTGTGGCAGGGGGAACCTACGAGCAGTACTTC; CDR3 protein: CASSVAGGTYEQYF
D gene: -; J gene: TRBJ1-5; V gene: TRBV30; clone size: -; CDR3 DNA: TGTGCCTGGAGTACCCTCACAGGGTTCGGACAGCCCCAGCATTTT; CDR3 protein: CAWSTLTGFGQPQHF
D gene: -; J gene: TRBJ1-3; V gene: TRBV5-1; clone size: few; CDR3 DNA: TGCGCCAGCAGCTTGGACAGTGGAAACACCATATATTTT; CDR3 protein: CASSLDSGNTIYF
D gene: -; J gene: TRBJ2-1; V gene: TRBV29-1; clone size: -; CDR3 DNA: TGCAGCGCCCGGGACTTCTCCTACAATGAGCAGTTCTTC; CDR3 protein: CSARDFSYNEQFF
D gene: -; J gene: TRBJ2-5; V gene: TRBV5-4; clone size: -; CDR3 DNA: TGTGCCAGCAGCTTGGGGACTAATTTTGCAGAGACCCAGTACTTC; CDR3 protein: CASSLGTNFAETQYF
D gene: -; J gene: TRBJ2-3; V gene: TRBV15; clone size: -; CDR3 DNA: TGTGCCACCAGCAGAGTTAATCGTTTGGGGGGTACGCAGTATTTT; CDR3 protein: CATSRVNRLGGTQYF
D gene: TRBD1; J gene: TRBJ1-4; V gene: TRBV4-3; clone size: -; CDR3 DNA: TGCGCCAGCAGCCCACAGGGACAGGCTAATGAAAAACTGTTTTTT; CDR3 protein: CASSPQGQANEKLFF
D gene: TRBD2; J gene: TRBJ2-1; V gene: TRBV11-1; clone size: -; CDR3 DNA: TGTGCCAGCAGCAAACTAGCGGGAGTTGTGTCCTACAATGAGCAGTTCTTC; CDR3 protein: CASSKLAGVVSYNEQFF
D gene: TRBD2; J gene: TRBJ2-1; V gene: TRBV27; clone size: few; CDR3 DNA: TGTGCCAGCAGTTTGAGGACTAGCTGGGATGAGCAGTTCTTC; CDR3 protein: CASSLRTSWDEQFF
D gene: -; J gene: TRBJ2-4; V gene: TRBV4-1; clone size: -; CDR3 DNA: TGCGCCAGCAGCCAAGAAGTAGGGAGAGGGAGGTACTTC; CDR3 protein: CASSQEVGRGRYF